These T cell receptor beta chains were read from a single sample in a study of T cells expressing NK-cell markers. From the 5' RACE reads, TCRdb lists one entry per CDR3 protein and no DNA. The clone table shows 400,000 to 550,000 distinct CDR3 sequences, with the ten largest holding 7.3%. Sequencing was performed on blood T cells: a sorted CD56 or NKG2C T cell subset, CD4+ or CD8+ T cells, or bulk PBMC T cells (not recorded which). These receptors were collected from a woman between 18 and 70 years old in good health. Both conserved end residues are part of each CDR3.

j_call,v_call,cdr3_length,cdr3_aa
TRBJ2-3,TRBV7-3,12,CASSAAPDTQYF
TRBJ2-4,TRBV6-2/TRBV6-3,12,CASSYWENIQYF
TRBJ2-1,TRBV5-6,14,CASSPRTGGNEQFF
TRBJ2-3,TRBV20-1,14,CSASDRGIADTQYF
TRBJ2-7,TRBV7-9,13,CATGLAVSYEQYF
TRBJ1-5,TRBV19,16,CASSIRAAYSNQPQHF
TRBJ2-1,TRBV7-2,13,CASSLGAYNEQFF
TRBJ2-2,TRBV12-3/TRBV12-4,16,CASSKRTPRGTGELFF
TRBJ2-1,TRBV4-2,17,CASSQAPGGGGYNEQFF
TRBJ2-3,TRBV6-2/TRBV6-3,18,CASSYSLAGGPSTDTQYF
TRBJ2-2,TRBV4-3,17,CASSQLTSGQNTGELFF
TRBJ2-1,TRBV5-1,12,CASSFAGNEQFF
TRBJ1-2,TRBV5-1,14,CASSLMDRGGGYTF
TRBJ1-5,TRBV5-6,14,CASSFGTNNQPQHF
TRBJ2-7,TRBV4-3,15,CASSQEGTGYHEQYF
TRBJ2-7,TRBV5-1,14,CASSLGDGGGEQYF
TRBJ2-5,TRBV3-1,16,CASSQVVGDLQETQYF
TRBJ2-3,TRBV5-4,15,CASSLGQPRTDTQYF
TRBJ2-5,TRBV27,12,CASTSGGETQYF
TRBJ1-2,TRBV6-5,17,CASSYLGQAVTLYGYTF
TRBJ2-1,TRBV6-6,13,CAGGQESYNEQFF
TRBJ2-5,TRBV10-3,16,CAIRPGTSGGQETQYF
TRBJ1-1,TRBV7-6,12,CASRGPGIEAFF
TRBJ2-2,TRBV10-2,16,CASRPGQGAPTGELFF
TRBJ2-6,TRBV7-2,15,CASSPGGSGANVLTF
TRBJ2-7,TRBV20-1,13,CSARVGYPYEQYF
TRBJ2-3,TRBV20-1,13,CSASPQGTDTQYF
TRBJ2-6,TRBV29-1,14,CSILEGSGANVLTF
TRBJ2-5,TRBV4-3,13,CASSLNRLETQYF
TRBJ2-3,TRBV10-3,16,CAISDPGTGNTDTQYF
TRBJ2-7,TRBV20-1,15,CSAASSGSPLYEQYF
TRBJ2-3,TRBV20-1,14,CSAEQGGGTDTQYF
TRBJ1-1,TRBV5-2,18,CASNSGVGHIERDTEAFF
TRBJ2-1,TRBV29-1,15,CSSYSWTSGANEQFF
TRBJ2-7,TRBV29-1,12,CSVGQRTYEQYF
TRBJ2-1,TRBV12-3/TRBV12-4,15,CASSRETSGSGEQFF
TRBJ1-5,TRBV5-6,14,CASSSAGRYQPQHF
TRBJ2-7,TRBV7-2,12,CASRSELGEQYF
TRBJ1-5,TRBV5-4,15,CASSLWGGFNQPQHF
TRBJ1-4,TRBV9,16,CASSPRGGGIGEKLFF